The 13 T cell receptor beta chains below come from one sample, sequenced in a study of blood T cell repertoires in COVID-19. Here immunoSEQ multiplex PCR was the method, and the copy in TCRdb shows in-frame clones only, minus some. The table includes approximately 170,000 clones, 84% detected once. Sequencing used peripheral blood. All receptors derive from a woman aged 80 or older with acute or convalescent COVID-19.

The rearrangement joins TRBV5-4 to TRBJ2-3; D may be TRBD1 (6 bases). V lost 3 bases, J lost 5 bases, and 10 bases lay in between. CDR1 SGHNT and CDR2 YYREEE come from the germline V gene (reference sequence). The CDR3 runs 13 residues. The CDR3 sequence: CASSSNREDTQYF. CDR3 sequence (DNA): TGTGCCAGCAGCTCGAACAGGGAAGATACGCAGTATTTT. The entire variable domain, with the rest obtained from reference TRBV5-4 and TRBJ2-3, is as follows: ETGVTQSPTHLIKTRGQQVTLRCSSQSGHNTVSWYQQALGQGPQFIFQYYREEENGRGNFPPRFSGLQFPNYSSELNVNALELDDSALYLCASSSNREDTQYFGPGTRLTVL.

This clone appeared a single time. The V and J genes are TRBV25-1 and TRBJ2-1; 9 bases match TRBD2. From germline, CDR1 is MGHDK and CDR2 SYGVNS. The CDR3 totals 18 residues. J gave up 8 bases and V 4 bases, and 18 bases lay outside the gene matches. DNA of the CDR3: TGTGCCAGCAGTGCGCCGCCGGGACTAGCCAAGGTTGGCTATGAGCAGTTCTTC. It translates to CASSAPPGLAKVGYEQFF.

This chain connects TRBV18 to TRBJ1-3, with D unresolved. Germline CDR1 and CDR2: KGHSH and LQKENI. The CDR3 has 14 amino acids. Trimming shortened V by 6 bases and J by 0 bases, and 9 bases separated the two germline ends. The CDR3 is CASSPLPSGNTIYF. The CDR3 DNA is TGTGCCAGCTCCCCTCTACCCTCTGGAAACACCATATATTTT.

J is TRBJ2-5 and V is TRBV5-1, with TRBD2 matching over 10 bases. CDR3 length: 14 amino acids. Trimming removed 4 bases from V and 5 bases from J; junction bases left unmatched: 5. Germline V lookup: CDR1 SGHRS, CDR2 YFSETQ. The CDR3 loop is CASSSGRAEETQYF. The CDR3 coding sequence is TGCGCCAGCAGCAGCGGGAGGGCTGAGGAGACCCAGTACTTC.

In nucleotides, the CDR3 is TGTGCCAGCAGCAAAGGGAGTGGAGGCACAGATACGCAGTATTTT. It is translated as CASSKGSGGTDTQYF. The chain uses TRBV21-1 and TRBJ2-3; the tabulated D call, TRBD2, remains unverified against the DNA. TRBV21-1 corresponds to a pseudogene. The length of the CDR3 is 15 residues.

The chain couples TRBV19 to TRBJ2-2; 10 bases align to TRBD1. In germline, CDR1 is LNHDA, CDR2 SQIVND (reference sequence). The CDR3 is 18 amino acids. V lost 1 base, J lost 6 bases, and 11 bases stayed unmatched. The CDR3 reads CASSIGGSGTGVAGELFF. The CDR3 region has the DNA TGTGCCAGTAGTATAGGAGGGTCCGGGACAGGGGTTGCCGGGGAGCTGTTTTTT.

The chain combines TRBV5-1 with TRBJ2-2; 8 nucleotides agree with TRBD2. The CDR3 is made up of 16 amino acids. Germline CDR1 SGHRS, CDR2 YFSETQ. Trimming took 4 bases from V and 0 from J; bases not matched to a gene: 5. In nucleotides, the CDR3 is TGCGCCAGCAGCCAAACGGGACTAGCGAACACCGGGGAGCTGTTTTTT. Protein sequence: CASSQTGLANTGELFF.

The chain carries TRBV7-9 and TRBJ2-3; D call uncertain. The V and J ends lost 2 bases and 6 bases respectively, with 12 bases between them. The germline V gene encodes CDR1 SEHNR and CDR2 FQNEAQ (reference sequence). The CDR3 consists of 14 residues. Here the CDR3 reads CASSLRAFQDTQYF. The CDR3 DNA reads as TGTGCCAGCAGCTTACGTGCATTCCAGGATACGCAGTATTTT.

The chain employs TRBV10-3 and TRBJ1-2; D is perhaps TRBD1 (5 bases). The germline V gene encodes CDR1 ENHRY and CDR2 SYGVKD. Trimming stripped 6 bases from V and 5 bases from J, with 19 bases between. This CDR3 is 15 amino acids long. The DNA for the CDR3 is TGTGCCATCAGAATCCTAAAGGGGCCGTTGTATGGCTACACCTTC. It codes for CAIRILKGPLYGYTF.

The genes are TRBV3-1 (or the pseudogene TRBV3-2) and TRBJ2-7, with D perhaps matching TRBD2 (5 bases). The CDR3 runs to 17 residues. Trimming cost V 1 base and J 0 bases, with 16 bases left between them. Germline values: CDR1 LGHDT, CDR2 YNNKEL (reference sequence). Written as DNA, the CDR3 is TGTGCCAGCAGCCAAGGGACTGTAGGACCTTTCTCCTACGAGCAGTACTTC. Translation: CASSQGTVGPFSYEQYF.

J is TRBJ2-1 and V is TRBV29-1; 11 nucleotides agree with TRBD1. Germline CDR1 is SQVTM and CDR2 is ANQGSEA. The J segment lost 7 bases and the V segment lost 7 bases, leaving 9 bases of the junction unmatched. The CDR3 spans 14 residues. The chain's CDR3 is CSANLGQGGNEQFF. DNA of the CDR3: TGCAGCGCCAACTTGGGACAGGGGGGTAATGAGCAGTTCTTC.

CDR3 sequence (DNA): TGTGCCAGTAGTATAGTTACGGGTTATGGCTACACCTTC. Its translation: CASSIVTGYGYTF. The J gene is TRBJ1-2, the V gene TRBV19; D call uncertain. The germline gives CDR1 LNHDA, CDR2 SQIVND (reference sequence). V gave up 1 base and J gave up 5 bases, with 8 bases separating them. CDR3 size: 13 residues.

The gene calls are TRBV19 and TRBJ1-2; no firm D call. Trimming took off 3 bases at V and 8 bases at J, with 19 bases between the two ends. This CDR3 is 15 amino acids long. The germline gives CDR1 LNHDA, CDR2 SQIVND (reference sequence). The CDR3 DNA sequence: TGTGCCAGTAGTATCGTCGGCAGGCCCAAATTCGGCTACACCTTC. Translated: CASSIVGRPKFGYTF.